This T cell receptor (beta chain) was captured by sequencing in a study of Ad26.COV2.S vaccination and SARS-CoV-2 variants. The CDR3 is 14 residues long. Germline assignment: CDR1 SGHVS and CDR2 FQNEAQ. The V and J ends lost 0 bases and 6 bases respectively, with 10 bases between them. TCRdb's copy holds only in-frame clones and misses some; the assay was immunoSEQ multiplex PCR. Seen here are approximately 480,000 clones, roughly 89% observed once, and the top ten hold roughly 13%. Treatment defined: around 19 received Ad26.COV2.S at low or high dose, single or two shots; about 5 received placebo; per-sample allocation not given. Vaccine and placebo recipients were sampled on day 63 after the first injection. In the vaccine, an Ad26 vector expressed the SARS-CoV-2 spike of the Wuhan strain.

This specimen was peripheral blood, taken in a trial of Ad26.COV2.S vaccine versus placebo. The chain joins TRBV7-8 to TRBJ2-3, with TRBD2 as a possible D gene (5 bases). This receptor was obtained from a person between 18 and 60 years old who received the Ad26.COV2.S COVID-19 vaccine or a placebo. The CDR3 nucleotides read TGTGCCAGCAGCTTAGCGGGAGCCGCCGATACGCAGTATTTT. It encodes CASSLAGAADTQYF.